A selection of T cell receptor beta chains follows, all from one sample in a study of spatial heterogeneity in lung cancer. TCRdb re-called the 5' RACE reads with MiXCR, one entry per CDR3 protein. Of 45,000 to 65,000 distinct CDR3 sequences listed, around 7.7% are singletons. The sample consisted of PBMCs, taken at follow-up. All receptors come from a female donor with early-stage non-small cell lung cancer. Each CDR3 is given with its conserved first and last residue. Each record gives: J gene, V gene, D gene, clone size, CDR3 protein, CDR3 DNA. A D gene is named only where the DNA matches it firmly. Clone size is given for some rows only: seen once, a few or many times, or a class if the clone is expanded.

TRBJ2-5,TRBV28,TRBD2,few,CASSLSPGGQETQYF,TGTGCCAGCAGTTTATCTCCGGGGGGGCAAGAGACCCAGTACTTC
TRBJ1-4,TRBV7-2,-,many,CASSLRTNEKLFF,TGTGCCAGCAGCTTAAGAACTAATGAAAAACTGTTTTTT
TRBJ2-2,TRBV12-3/TRBV12-4,TRBD1,-,CASSPGQGQTGELFF,TGTGCCAGCAGCCCCGGACAGGGACAAACCGGGGAGCTGTTTTTT
TRBJ2-7,TRBV4-1,TRBD1,medium-sized,CASSQDAWDRVYEQYF,TGCGCCAGCAGCCAGGATGCGTGGGACAGGGTTTACGAGCAGTACTTC
TRBJ2-1,TRBV20-1,-,many,CSAARANEQFF,TGCAGTGCTGCGAGGGCTAATGAGCAGTTCTTC
TRBJ1-5,TRBV24-1,-,-,CATSDFWEKNQPQHF,TGTGCCACCAGTGATTTTTGGGAGAAAAATCAGCCCCAGCATTTT
TRBJ2-2,TRBV7-2,TRBD2,many,CASSQTSESTGELFF,TGTGCCAGCAGCCAAACTAGCGAGAGCACCGGGGAGCTGTTTTTT
TRBJ2-3,TRBV2,TRBD2,-,CASSERRGASTDTQYF,TGTGCCAGCAGTGAAAGGCGGGGGGCGTCCACAGATACGCAGTATTTT
TRBJ2-1,TRBV10-1,TRBD2,-,CASSESSGGTYNEQFF,TGCGCCAGCAGTGAGTCTAGCGGGGGGACCTACAATGAGCAGTTCTTC
TRBJ2-7,TRBV7-2,-,-,CASTGEYEQYF,TGTGCCAGCACAGGGGAGTACGAGCAGTACTTC
TRBJ1-3,TRBV5-1,-,-,CASSLSPTAVMGNTIYF,TGCGCCAGCAGCTTGTCCCCGACAGCAGTGATGGGAAACACCATATATTTT
TRBJ2-1,TRBV7-2,-,many,CASSFRGKGNNEQFF,TGTGCCAGCAGCTTCCGGGGGAAGGGAAACAATGAGCAGTTCTTC
TRBJ2-3,TRBV20-1,TRBD2,few,CSYTGGAADTQYF,TGCAGTTACACCGGGGGGGCGGCAGATACGCAGTATTTT
TRBJ2-1,TRBV29-1,-,many,CSVEPMTGRNEQFF,TGCAGCGTTGAACCGATGACAGGCCGCAATGAGCAGTTCTTC
TRBJ2-3,TRBV4-3,TRBD2,many,CASSQDVQRGNLGDTQYF,TGCGCCAGCAGCCAAGATGTCCAGCGGGGCAACCTTGGAGATACGCAGTATTTT
TRBJ1-2,TRBV2,-,-,CASSRDSYGYTF,TGTGCCAGCAGTCGAGACAGCTATGGCTACACCTTC
TRBJ2-7,TRBV11-2,-,-,CASSHYLAGKDEQYF,TGTGCCAGCAGCCATTATCTGGCAGGGAAGGACGAGCAGTACTTC
TRBJ2-3,TRBV18,TRBD1,few,CASSPTGFGTDTQYF,TGTGCCAGCTCACCGACAGGGTTTGGCACAGATACGCAGTATTTT
TRBJ1-2,TRBV5-8,-,-,CASSLPWRQNYGYTF,TGTGCCAGCAGCTTGCCGTGGAGACAAAACTATGGCTACACCTTC
TRBJ2-1,TRBV5-1,-,many,CASSLGEHRDLRFF,TGCGCCAGCAGCTTGGGGGAGCACCGGGACTTACGGTTCTTC
TRBJ2-6,TRBV5-1,-,-,CASSLGPGQSGANVLTF,TGCGCCAGCAGCTTGGGGCCAGGACAATCTGGGGCCAACGTCCTGACTTTC
TRBJ1-1,TRBV3-1,-,many,CASSQDLVNTEAFF,TGTGCCAGCAGCCAAGATTTGGTGAACACTGAAGCTTTCTTT
TRBJ1-2,TRBV3-1,-,-,CASSPADRIYGYTF,TGTGCCAGCAGCCCCGCAGACAGGATCTATGGCTACACCTTC
TRBJ1-2,TRBV9,-,few,CASSPRREERGYTF,TGTGCCAGCAGCCCCCGGAGGGAGGAGCGGGGCTACACCTTC
TRBJ1-1,TRBV5-1,-,many,CASSLTEALNTEAFF,TGCGCCAGCAGCTTGACGGAGGCCCTGAACACTGAAGCTTTCTTT
TRBJ1-4,TRBV20-1,-,few,CSARKTLQGIGEKLFF,TGCAGTGCTAGAAAAACCTTGCAGGGAATTGGAGAAAAACTGTTTTTT
TRBJ2-3,TRBV20-1,TRBD2,many,CSARDVASGTDTQYF,TGCAGTGCTAGAGATGTGGCTAGCGGTACAGATACGCAGTATTTT
TRBJ1-4,TRBV6-4,TRBD1,few,CASRQGANEKLFF,TGTGCCAGCAGACAGGGGGCAAATGAAAAACTGTTTTTT
TRBJ2-1,TRBV11-3,TRBD1,many,CASRETGSKEQFF,TGTGCCAGCAGGGAGACAGGGTCTAAGGAGCAGTTCTTC
TRBJ2-3,TRBV5-1,TRBD2,-,CASSLAGLGTQDTQYF,TGCGCCAGCAGCTTGGCGGGACTAGGGACGCAGGATACGCAGTATTTT
TRBJ2-3,TRBV24-1,TRBD2,many,CATSAPVAGGSTDTQYF,TGTGCCACCAGTGCTCCCGTAGCGGGGGGTAGCACAGATACGCAGTATTTT
TRBJ2-1,TRBV20-1,TRBD1,-,CSATGGGAGYNEQFF,TGCAGTGCTACAGGGGGCGGGGCCGGCTACAATGAGCAGTTCTTC
TRBJ1-2,TRBV5-1,TRBD1,many,CASSAGTANTF,TGCGCCAGCAGCGCCGGGACAGCAAATACCTTC
TRBJ2-5,TRBV10-3,-,few,CAISEKGETQYF,TGTGCCATCAGTGAAAAGGGGGAGACCCAGTACTTC
TRBJ2-5,TRBV7-6,-,few,CASSLVTGYQETQYF,TGTGCCAGCAGCTTAGTTACAGGATACCAAGAGACCCAGTACTTC
TRBJ2-1,TRBV7-9,TRBD2,-,CASSLDAGVNEQFF,TGTGCCAGCAGCTTAGACGCGGGGGTCAATGAGCAGTTCTTC